The 19 T cell receptor beta chains reported below all come from one sample, sequenced in a study of cytomegalovirus exposure and HLA in healthy donors. Both 60 Vbeta primers and 13 Jbeta primers went into the PCR. The protocol was immunoSEQ multiplex PCR, while the TCRdb copy is restricted to in-frame clones and leaves out a portion. In the table there are about 160,000 clones, roughly 80% of which are singletons. The source material was PBMCs. The receptors shown here come from a human donor in good health.

This clone showed up just once. CDR3 DNA: TGCGCCAGCAGCTCCGGACTAGCGGGAGTCAAGGGCAATGAGCAGTTCTTC. Translation: CASSSGLAGVKGNEQFF. The gene calls are TRBV5-1 and TRBJ2-1, with 13 nucleotides matching TRBD2. Looked up from germline, CDR1 is SGHRS and CDR2 is YFSETQ. The V and J ends lost 3 bases and 6 bases, in that order; junction bases with no gene match: 9. CDR3 length: 17 residues.

This chain uses TRBV19 with TRBJ2-5; possibly TRBD2 for D (6 bases). In germline, CDR1 is LNHDA, CDR2 SQIVND (reference sequence). V was cut by 5 bases and J by 5 bases, with 18 bases left in between. CDR3 length: 15 amino acids. CDR3 in amino acids: CASSLGSGHGETQYF. The CDR3 nucleotides are TGTGCCAGTAGTTTGGGTAGCGGTCACGGGGAGACCCAGTACTTC.

This clone was counted a few times. V and J are TRBV19 and TRBJ1-2; 10 positions match TRBD1. The junction had 8 bases not matched to a gene; V was cut back by 11 bases and J by 2 bases. This CDR3 is 14 amino acids long. Germline CDR1 LNHDA, CDR2 SQIVND (reference sequence). CDR3 protein: CADPDRGLNYGYTF. The CDR3 region has the DNA TGTGCCGACCCGGACAGGGGGTTAAACTATGGCTACACCTTC.

V and J are TRBV7-2 and TRBJ1-2, with D perhaps TRBD1 (6 bases). This CDR3 has 13 amino acids. Trimming stripped 3 bases from V and 2 bases from J, with 7 bases between. CDR1 is SGHTA and CDR2 is FQGNSA in the germline V gene. The CDR3 spells CASSFGGNYGYTF. The CDR3 DNA follows: TGTGCCAGCAGCTTTGGGGGCAACTATGGCTACACCTTC.

This chain connects TRBV7-2 to TRBJ2-3; D is ambiguous. Germline CDR1 reads SGHTA; CDR2 reads FQGNSA. The CDR3 runs 15 residues. V lost 1 base to trimming and J lost 2 bases, with 10 bases between them. Here the CDR3 reads CASSLGSQHTDTQYF. The CDR3 nucleotides are TGTGCCAGCAGCTTAGGAAGTCAACACACAGATACGCAGTATTTT. The complete variable domain, with remaining parts taken from reference TRBV7-2 and TRBJ2-3, reads GAGVSQSPSNKVTEKGKDVELRCDPISGHTALYWYRQSLGQGLEFLIYFQGNSAPDKSGLPSDRFSAERTGGSVSTLTIQRTQQEDSAVYLCASSLGSQHTDTQYFGPGTRLTVL.

The chain uses TRBV5-1 and TRBJ1-1; 7 nucleotides line up with TRBD1. Germline trimming cut 3 bases from V and 8 bases from J; bases unmatched to any gene: 7. Germline values: CDR1 SGHRS, CDR2 YFSETQ. The CDR3 covers 13 residues. The chain's CDR3 is CASSSLRDSEAFF. Written as DNA, the CDR3 is TGCGCCAGCAGCTCCCTCCGGGACAGCGAAGCTTTCTTT. Supplemented by reference TRBV5-1 and TRBJ1-1, the full variable domain reads KAGVTQTPRYLIKTRGQQVTLSCSPISGHRSVSWYQQTPGQGLQFLFEYFSETQRNKGNFPGRFSGRQFSNSRSEMNVSTLELGDSALYLCASSSLRDSEAFFGQGTRLTVV.

This chain links TRBV6-6 with TRBJ1-3, with 8 positions matching TRBD1. Germline lookup yields CDR1 MNHNY and CDR2 SVGAGI (reference sequence). V shed 5 bases and J 2 bases; nucleotides not matched to a gene: 2. The CDR3 runs 14 residues. The DNA for the CDR3 is TGTGCCAGCAGTGTGGACAGGGCTGGAAACACCATATATTTT. Translating it yields CASSVDRAGNTIYF.

The rearrangement uses TRBV18 and TRBJ2-5, with D maybe TRBD1 (5 bases). The V end lost 4 bases, the J end lost 1 base, and 13 bases lay between the germline ends. The CDR3 has 15 residues. Germline V gene lookup returns CDR1 KGHSH and CDR2 LQKENI. The DNA of the CDR3 is TGTGCCAGCTCACATGGGGCAACGGGCCAAGAGACCCAGTACTTC. This gives the protein CASSHGATGQETQYF.

In its sample, this clone was seen once. The CDR3: CASSQDLTYQETQYF. The CDR3 DNA sequence: TGTGCCAGCAGCCAAGATCTGACTTACCAAGAGACCCAGTACTTC. The chain has TRBV14 and TRBJ2-5; D gene unclear. The V and J ends lost 0 bases and 0 bases respectively, with 8 bases between them. The CDR3 totals 15 residues. Germline CDR1 and CDR2: SGHDN and FVKESK.

The chain couples TRBV7-2 to TRBJ1-2; 9 nucleotides agree with TRBD1. This CDR3 is 15 amino acids long. The V segment lost 5 bases and the J segment 4 bases; nucleotides outside the gene matches: 8. Looked up from germline, CDR1 is SGHTA and CDR2 is FQGNSA. CDR3 loop: CASSSRTGDGYGYTF. In nucleotides, the CDR3 is TGTGCCAGCAGCAGCAGGACAGGGGACGGCTATGGCTACACCTTC.

The chain uses TRBV9 and TRBJ2-3, with 7 bases lining up with TRBD1. V lost 4 bases to trimming and J lost 2 bases; unmatched junction nucleotides: 10. The germline gives CDR1 SGDLS, CDR2 YYNGEE. The length of the CDR3 is 16 residues. CDR3 region: CASSTSTGAFTDTQYF. DNA of the CDR3: TGTGCCAGCAGCACATCCACAGGGGCCTTCACAGATACGCAGTATTTT. Full variable domain (missing parts from reference TRBV9 and TRBJ2-3): DSGVTQTPKHLITATGQRVTLRCSPRSGDLSVYWYQQSLDQGLQFLIQYYNGEERAKGNILERFSAQQFPDLHSELNLSSLELGDSALYFCASSTSTGAFTDTQYFGPGTRLTVL.

The J gene is TRBJ2-7, the V gene TRBV5-4; 9 bases align to TRBD2. Germline values: CDR1 SGHNT, CDR2 YYREEE (reference sequence). The CDR3 is 16 residues long. Trimming at V came to 0 bases and at J to 3 bases, leaving 7 bases not matched to a gene. This CDR3 is CASSLGGGARSYEQYF. In nucleotides, the CDR3 is TGTGCCAGCAGCTTGGGCGGGGGGGCCAGAAGCTACGAGCAGTACTTC.

The genes are TRBV30 and TRBJ2-7; possible D gene TRBD2, 6 bases. Trimming shortened V by 2 bases and J by 3 bases, and 14 bases separated the two germline ends. This CDR3 has 14 amino acids. Germline-derived CDR1 and CDR2 are GTSNPN and SVGIG (reference sequence). CDR3 nucleotide sequence: TGTGCCTGGAGTAGGAGGGCTTTCAGCTACGAGCAGTACTTC. This gives the protein CAWSRRAFSYEQYF.

The rearrangement uses TRBV29-1 and TRBJ2-4; D is uncertain. V lost 3 bases to trimming and J lost 5 bases, with 5 bases between them. The CDR3 loop spans 11 amino acids. CDR1 and CDR2 from the germline V gene are SQVTM and ANQGSEA. The CDR3 DNA reads as TGCAGCGTTGAGGCAGAAAACATTCAGTACTTC. It codes for CSVEAENIQYF.

The chain uses TRBV5-6 and TRBJ2-7, with 12 bases identical to TRBD2. Germline loops: CDR1 SGHDT, CDR2 YYEEEE. V shed 4 bases and J 0 bases; nucleotides not matched to a gene: 5. This CDR3 has 16 amino acids. This CDR3 is CASSTRLAGASYEQYF. CDR3 nucleotides: TGTGCCAGCAGCACGCGACTAGCGGGGGCCTCCTACGAGCAGTACTTC.

The chain joins TRBV15 to TRBJ2-5; D unresolved. The CDR3 sequence is 17 residues long. Trimming took off 2 bases at V and 11 bases at J, with 27 bases between the two ends. Germline CDR1 LNHNV, CDR2 YYDKDF (reference sequence). This chain's CDR3 is CATSRTAGDTYVRRQYF. The CDR3 DNA follows: TGTGCCACCAGCAGAACGGCAGGTGATACGTACGTTCGTAGGCAGTACTTC.

The CDR3 DNA reads TGCGCCAGCAGCTCGAGTCGGGGGGGTCCCGATCGGGCCCAGTACTTC. Translating it yields CASSSSRGGPDRAQYF. The chain carries TRBV5-1 and TRBJ2-5, with TRBD2 matching over 8 bases. Germline values: CDR1 SGHRS, CDR2 YFSETQ. The CDR3 is made up of 16 amino acids. After removal of 3 bases from V and 9 bases from J, the junction contained 16 bases not matched to a gene.

The V call is TRBV28, the J call TRBJ2-7; D possibly corresponds to TRBD2 (5 bases). The germline CDR1 and CDR2 sequences are MDHEN and SYDVKM. V was clipped by 5 bases and J by 2 bases, with 13 bases between them. The CDR3 totals 14 residues. The CDR3: CASSQYDGAYEQYF. In DNA form, the CDR3 reads TGTGCCAGCAGTCAATACGACGGGGCCTACGAGCAGTACTTC.

This clone occurred a few times. The genes are TRBV7-9 and TRBJ2-1; possible D gene TRBD2, 6 bases. CDR3 length equals 14 residues. Trimming left V 5 bases short and J 8 bases short, with 16 bases between. Germline V gene lookup returns CDR1 SEHNR and CDR2 FQNEAQ (reference sequence). The CDR3: CASSRTGSRDEQFF. CDR3 DNA: TGTGCCAGCAGCCGAACCGGGAGCCGGGATGAGCAGTTCTTC. Variable domain in full (rest from reference TRBV7-9 and TRBJ2-1): DTGVSQNPRHKITKRGQNVTFRCDPISEHNRLYWYRQTLGQGPEFLTYFQNEAQLEKSRLLSDRFSAERPKGSFSTLEIQRTEQGDSAMYLCASSRTGSRDEQFFGPGTRLTVL.